This TCR beta chain was sequenced during a study of cytomegalovirus exposure and HLA in healthy donors. The overall study: Earlier findings included 100 million to 130 million unique TCR beta sequences obtained from roughly 200 million T cells. Regarding the study as a whole: DRB1 had the most TCR associations and HLA-C the fewest, a later analysis found, with rates varying by HLA locus. Available immune exposure information was restricted to CMV serostatus only.

The PCR employed 60 Vbeta primers together with 13 Jbeta primers. Clones were sequenced by immunoSEQ multiplex PCR, and TCRdb holds only the in-frame ones, with some missing. The sample carries more than 200,000 clones, about four fifths recorded once. Worth noting for this clone: The target antigen is unknown.

CDR1 and CDR2 (germline): SGHVS, FNYEAQ. V lost 3 bases, J lost 1 base, and 14 bases lay in between. The CDR3 runs 16 residues. The chain links TRBV7-6 to TRBJ2-3, with D possibly TRBD2 on 6 matching bases. Sequenced input: PBMCs. This receptor was obtained from a man in his forties or fifties in good health and CMV-seropositive. The DNA of the CDR3 is TGTGCCAGCAGCTTGGTCTTAGGGGAGGGCACAGATACGCAGTATTTT. Translation gives CASSLVLGEGTDTQYF.